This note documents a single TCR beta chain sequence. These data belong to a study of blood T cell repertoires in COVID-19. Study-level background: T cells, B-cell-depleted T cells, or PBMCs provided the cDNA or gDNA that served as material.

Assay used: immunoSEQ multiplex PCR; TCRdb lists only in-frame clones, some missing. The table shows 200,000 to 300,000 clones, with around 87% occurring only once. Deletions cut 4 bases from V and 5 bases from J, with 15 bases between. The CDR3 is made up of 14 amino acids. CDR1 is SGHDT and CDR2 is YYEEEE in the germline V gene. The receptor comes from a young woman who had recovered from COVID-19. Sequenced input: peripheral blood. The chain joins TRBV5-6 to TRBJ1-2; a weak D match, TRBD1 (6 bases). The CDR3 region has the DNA TGTGCCAGCAGCCTCGGGACACTTACTTATGGCTACACCTTC. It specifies CASSLGTLTYGYTF.